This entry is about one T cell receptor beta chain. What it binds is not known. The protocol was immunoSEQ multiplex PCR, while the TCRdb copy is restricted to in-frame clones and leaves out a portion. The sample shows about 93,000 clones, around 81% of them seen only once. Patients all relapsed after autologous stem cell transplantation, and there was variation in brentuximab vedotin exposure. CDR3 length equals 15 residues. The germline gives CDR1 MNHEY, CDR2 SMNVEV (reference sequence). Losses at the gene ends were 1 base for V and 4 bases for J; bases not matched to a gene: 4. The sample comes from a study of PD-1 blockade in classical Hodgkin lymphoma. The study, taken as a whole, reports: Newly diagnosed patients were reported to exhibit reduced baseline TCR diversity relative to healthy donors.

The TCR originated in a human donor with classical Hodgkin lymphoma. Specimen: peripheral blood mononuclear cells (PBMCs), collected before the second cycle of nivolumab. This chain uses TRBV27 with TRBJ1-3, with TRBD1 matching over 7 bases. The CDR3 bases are TGTGCCAGCAGTTTATTGGGACAGCCGGGAAACACCATATATTTT. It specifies CASSLLGQPGNTIYF.